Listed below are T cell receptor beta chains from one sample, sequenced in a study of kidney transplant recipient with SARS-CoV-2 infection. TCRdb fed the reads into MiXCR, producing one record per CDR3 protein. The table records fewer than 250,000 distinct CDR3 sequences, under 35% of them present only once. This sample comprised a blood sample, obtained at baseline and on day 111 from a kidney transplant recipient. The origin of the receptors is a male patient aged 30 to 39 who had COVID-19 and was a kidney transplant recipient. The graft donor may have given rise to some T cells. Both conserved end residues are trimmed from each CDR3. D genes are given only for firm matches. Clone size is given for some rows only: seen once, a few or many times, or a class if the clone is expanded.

cdr3_aa: ASSFKDRGEKLF; d_call: TRBD1; v_call: TRBV28; clone_size: many
cdr3_aa: ASSQDQGTVSGNTIY; d_call: TRBD1; v_call: TRBV14; clone_size: many
cdr3_aa: AGSSFRWEINEQF; d_call: -; v_call: TRBV7-9; clone_size: -
cdr3_aa: AIRGGGFAEQY; d_call: -; v_call: TRBV10-3; clone_size: many
cdr3_aa: ASSQPGTAPLGYT; d_call: TRBD1; v_call: TRBV4-3; clone_size: many
cdr3_aa: ASSQEGGRAEAF; d_call: -; v_call: TRBV3-1; clone_size: many
cdr3_aa: ASSQAAGVNEQF; d_call: TRBD2; v_call: TRBV4-2; clone_size: many
cdr3_aa: ASSDMDHEGKTYGYT; d_call: -; v_call: TRBV7-1; clone_size: many
cdr3_aa: ASSPQLRASGRTGELF; d_call: TRBD2; v_call: TRBV6-2/TRBV6-3; clone_size: many
cdr3_aa: SVTVRGTFNYGYT; d_call: -; v_call: TRBV29-1; clone_size: many
cdr3_aa: ASSPSGMLHYTEAF; d_call: -; v_call: TRBV18; clone_size: -
cdr3_aa: SADITRNEQF; d_call: -; v_call: TRBV20-1; clone_size: many
cdr3_aa: GRRPRITQSRANVLT; d_call: -; v_call: TRBV8-2; clone_size: many
cdr3_aa: ASNRTGSPSNKPQH; d_call: TRBD1; v_call: TRBV10-2; clone_size: -
cdr3_aa: ASGLEGLAANEQF; d_call: TRBD2; v_call: TRBV12-5; clone_size: many
cdr3_aa: ASGGDHPISIRTEAF; d_call: -; v_call: TRBV3-1; clone_size: -
cdr3_aa: ASRGLSVRKIYGYT; d_call: -; v_call: TRBV5-1; clone_size: -
cdr3_aa: ASSPGPRLEQY; d_call: -; v_call: TRBV7-2; clone_size: few
cdr3_aa: ASSATNPISIRTEAF; d_call: -; v_call: TRBV3-1; clone_size: many
cdr3_aa: ASSLRAGAGETQY; d_call: TRBD2; v_call: TRBV7-3; clone_size: few
cdr3_aa: ASTTGVGSYEQY; d_call: TRBD1; v_call: TRBV7-8; clone_size: many
cdr3_aa: SVVGLSVYNEQF; d_call: -; v_call: TRBV29-1; clone_size: many
cdr3_aa: ASSDRLPISGLTGELF; d_call: -; v_call: TRBV3-1; clone_size: few
cdr3_aa: ASSEVLGGRKTYGYT; d_call: -; v_call: TRBV6-6; clone_size: many
cdr3_aa: ASSSPGAGANVLT; d_call: -; v_call: TRBV5-4; clone_size: few
cdr3_aa: ASSPVGQQLTGETQY; d_call: -; v_call: TRBV7-9; clone_size: -
cdr3_aa: ASSRAAGLAAYNEQF; d_call: TRBD2; v_call: TRBV25-1; clone_size: few
cdr3_aa: ASSWGCPISIRTEAF; d_call: -; v_call: TRBV3-1; clone_size: many
cdr3_aa: ASCFNVSRKTYGYT; d_call: -; v_call: TRBV5-5; clone_size: many
cdr3_aa: ASSRSQTGRDIQY; d_call: -; v_call: TRBV5-4; clone_size: many
cdr3_aa: ASSSRRALTDTQY; d_call: -; v_call: TRBV7-2; clone_size: -
cdr3_aa: ASRGLARGQF; d_call: TRBD2; v_call: TRBV9; clone_size: -
cdr3_aa: ASSYRGDGSYGYT; d_call: -; v_call: TRBV7-8; clone_size: many
cdr3_aa: ASSWRIYHGKTYGYT; d_call: -; v_call: TRBV7-9; clone_size: many
cdr3_aa: AGSEGWYYGYT; d_call: -; v_call: TRBV6-1; clone_size: -
cdr3_aa: ASSYWRLRRKTYGYT; d_call: -; v_call: TRBV23-1; clone_size: many
cdr3_aa: ATSIKISTRKTYGYT; d_call: -; v_call: TRBV24-1; clone_size: many
cdr3_aa: ASSRTGTYSYEQY; d_call: -; v_call: TRBV19; clone_size: many
cdr3_aa: SASRPLFRKTYGYT; d_call: -; v_call: TRBV20-1; clone_size: many
cdr3_aa: ASSLGSEETQY; d_call: -; v_call: TRBV12-3/TRBV12-4; clone_size: many
cdr3_aa: SAPDETGEQY; d_call: -; v_call: TRBV20-1; clone_size: many
cdr3_aa: SAREVGTSGISEQF; d_call: TRBD2; v_call: TRBV20-1; clone_size: many
cdr3_aa: SAREGGGGSNQPQH; d_call: -; v_call: TRBV20-1; clone_size: many
cdr3_aa: SARDETGDYGYT; d_call: -; v_call: TRBV20-1; clone_size: many
cdr3_aa: ASRGDGGPQH; d_call: -; v_call: TRBV19; clone_size: many